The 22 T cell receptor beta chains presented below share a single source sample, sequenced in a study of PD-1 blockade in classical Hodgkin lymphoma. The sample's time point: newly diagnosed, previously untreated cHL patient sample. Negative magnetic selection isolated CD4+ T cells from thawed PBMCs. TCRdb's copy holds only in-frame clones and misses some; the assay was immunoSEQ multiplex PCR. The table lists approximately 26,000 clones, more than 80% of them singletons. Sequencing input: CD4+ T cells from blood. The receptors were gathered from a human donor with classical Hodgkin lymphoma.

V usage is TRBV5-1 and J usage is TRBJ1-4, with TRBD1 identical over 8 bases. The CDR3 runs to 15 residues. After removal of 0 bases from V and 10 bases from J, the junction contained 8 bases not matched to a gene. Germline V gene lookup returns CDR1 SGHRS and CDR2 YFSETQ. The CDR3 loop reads CASSLDQGARGKLFF. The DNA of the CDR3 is TGCGCCAGCAGCTTGGACCAGGGGGCAAGGGGAAAACTGTTTTTT.

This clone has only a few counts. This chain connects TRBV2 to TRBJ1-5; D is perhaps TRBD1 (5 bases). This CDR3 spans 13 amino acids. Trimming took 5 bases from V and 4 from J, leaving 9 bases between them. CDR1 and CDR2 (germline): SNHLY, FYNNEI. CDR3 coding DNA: TGTGCCAGCAGTCCTACAGGAAATCAGCCCCAGCATTTT. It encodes CASSPTGNQPQHF.

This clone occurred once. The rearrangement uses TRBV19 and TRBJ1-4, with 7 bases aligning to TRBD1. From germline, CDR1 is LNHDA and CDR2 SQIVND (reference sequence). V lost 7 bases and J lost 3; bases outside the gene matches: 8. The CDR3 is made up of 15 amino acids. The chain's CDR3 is CASNSPGQSNEKLFF. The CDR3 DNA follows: TGTGCCAGTAATTCTCCGGGACAGTCTAATGAAAAACTGTTTTTT. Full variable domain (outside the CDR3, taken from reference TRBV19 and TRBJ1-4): DGGITQSPKYLFRKEGQNVTLSCEQNLNHDAMYWYRQDPGQGLRLIYYSQIVNDFQKGDIAEGYSVSREKKESFPLTVTSAQKNPTAFYLCASNSPGQSNEKLFFGSGTQLSVL.

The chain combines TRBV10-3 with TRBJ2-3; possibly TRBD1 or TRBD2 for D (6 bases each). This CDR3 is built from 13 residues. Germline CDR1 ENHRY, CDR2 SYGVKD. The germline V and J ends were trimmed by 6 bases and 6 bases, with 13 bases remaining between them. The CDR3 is CAIRPGAWDTQYF. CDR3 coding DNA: TGTGCCATCAGACCGGGGGCCTGGGATACGCAGTATTTT.

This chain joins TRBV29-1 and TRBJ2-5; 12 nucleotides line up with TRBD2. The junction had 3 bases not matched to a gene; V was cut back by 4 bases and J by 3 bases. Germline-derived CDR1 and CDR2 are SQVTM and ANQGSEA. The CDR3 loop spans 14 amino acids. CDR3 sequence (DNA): TGCAGCGTTGGGACTAGCGGGGTTGAAGAGACCCAGTACTTC. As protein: CSVGTSGVEETQYF.

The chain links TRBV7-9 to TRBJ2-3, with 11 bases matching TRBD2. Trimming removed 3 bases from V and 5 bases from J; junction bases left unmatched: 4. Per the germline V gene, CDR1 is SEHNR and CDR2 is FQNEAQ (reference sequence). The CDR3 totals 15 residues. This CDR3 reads CASSFSGGALDTQYF. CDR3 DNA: TGTGCCAGCAGCTTTAGCGGGGGGGCTTTAGATACGCAGTATTTT.

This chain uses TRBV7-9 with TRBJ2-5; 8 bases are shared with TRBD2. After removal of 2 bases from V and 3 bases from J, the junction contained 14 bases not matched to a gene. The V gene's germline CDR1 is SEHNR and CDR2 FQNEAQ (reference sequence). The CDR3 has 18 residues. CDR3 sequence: CASSLFLWLRGVEETQYF. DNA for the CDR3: TGTGCCAGCAGCTTATTCTTGTGGTTGCGGGGGGTCGAAGAGACCCAGTACTTC.

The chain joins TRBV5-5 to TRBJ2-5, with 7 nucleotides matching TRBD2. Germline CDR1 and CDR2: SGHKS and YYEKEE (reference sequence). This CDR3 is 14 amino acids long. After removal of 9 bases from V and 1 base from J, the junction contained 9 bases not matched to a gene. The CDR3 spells CATRGERIQETQYF. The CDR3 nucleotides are TGTGCCACCCGGGGGGAGCGGATCCAAGAGACCCAGTACTTC. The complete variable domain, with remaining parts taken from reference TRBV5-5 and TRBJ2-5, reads DAGVTQSPTHLIKTRGQQVTLRCSPISGHKSVSWYQQVLGQGPQFIFQYYEKEERGRGNFPDRFSARQFPNYSSELNVNALLLGDSALYLCATRGERIQETQYFGPGTRLLVL.

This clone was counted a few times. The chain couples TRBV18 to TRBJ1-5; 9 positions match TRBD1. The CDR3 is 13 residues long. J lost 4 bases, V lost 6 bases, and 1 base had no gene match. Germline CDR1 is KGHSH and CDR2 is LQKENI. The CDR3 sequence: CASSGTGNQPQHF. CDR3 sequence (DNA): TGTGCCAGCTCCGGGACAGGGAATCAGCCCCAGCATTTT.

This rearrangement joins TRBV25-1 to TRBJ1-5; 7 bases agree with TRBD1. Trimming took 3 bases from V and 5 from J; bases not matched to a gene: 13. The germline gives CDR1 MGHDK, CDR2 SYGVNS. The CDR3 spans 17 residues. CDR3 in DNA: TGTGCCAGCAGTGATTCGACACAGGGGACTGTTGATCAGCCCCAGCATTTT. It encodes CASSDSTQGTVDQPQHF.

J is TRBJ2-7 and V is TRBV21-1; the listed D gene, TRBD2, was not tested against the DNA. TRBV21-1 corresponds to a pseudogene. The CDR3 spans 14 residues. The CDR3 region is CASSKTWSSYEQYF. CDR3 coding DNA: TGTGCCAGCAGCAAAACATGGAGCTCCTACGAGCAGTACTTC.

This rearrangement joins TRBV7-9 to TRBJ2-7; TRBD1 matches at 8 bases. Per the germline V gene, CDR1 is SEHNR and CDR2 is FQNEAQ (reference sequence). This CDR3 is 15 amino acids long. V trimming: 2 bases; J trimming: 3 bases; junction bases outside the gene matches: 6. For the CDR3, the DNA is TGTGCCAGCAGCTTACGGACAGGGCCTATCTACGAGCAGTACTTC. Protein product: CASSLRTGPIYEQYF.

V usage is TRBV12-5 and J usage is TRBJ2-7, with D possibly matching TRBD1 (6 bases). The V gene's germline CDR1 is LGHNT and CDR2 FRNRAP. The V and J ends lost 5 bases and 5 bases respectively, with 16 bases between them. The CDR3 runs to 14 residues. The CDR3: CASGQDSPFDEQYF. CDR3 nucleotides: TGTGCTAGTGGTCAGGACAGCCCTTTTGACGAGCAGTACTTC.

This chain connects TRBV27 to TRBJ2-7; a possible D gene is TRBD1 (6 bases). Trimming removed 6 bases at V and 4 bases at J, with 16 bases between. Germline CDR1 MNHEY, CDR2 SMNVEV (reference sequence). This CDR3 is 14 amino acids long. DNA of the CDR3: TGTGCCAGCAGCCCACAGGGCCCTCATTACGAGCAGTACTTC. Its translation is CASSPQGPHYEQYF.

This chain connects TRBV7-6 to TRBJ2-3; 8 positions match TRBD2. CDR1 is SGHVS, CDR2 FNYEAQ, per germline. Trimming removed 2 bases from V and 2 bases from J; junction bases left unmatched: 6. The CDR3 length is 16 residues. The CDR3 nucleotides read TGTGCCAGCAGCTTATTCGCGGGGGGCTTCACAGATACGCAGTATTTT. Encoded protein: CASSLFAGGFTDTQYF.

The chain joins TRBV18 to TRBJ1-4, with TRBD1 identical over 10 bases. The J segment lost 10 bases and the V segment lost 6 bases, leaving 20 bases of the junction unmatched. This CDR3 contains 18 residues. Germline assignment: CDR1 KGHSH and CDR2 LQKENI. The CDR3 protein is CASSKDAKQTGGLGKLFF. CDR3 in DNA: TGTGCCAGCTCCAAAGACGCCAAGCAGACAGGGGGCCTCGGAAAACTGTTTTTT.

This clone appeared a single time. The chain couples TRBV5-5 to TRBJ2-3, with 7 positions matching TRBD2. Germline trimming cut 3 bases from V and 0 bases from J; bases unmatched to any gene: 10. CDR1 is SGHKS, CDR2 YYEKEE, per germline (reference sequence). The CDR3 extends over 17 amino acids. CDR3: CASSSVLGGVSTDTQYF. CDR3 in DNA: TGTGCCAGCAGCTCAGTCCTGGGGGGGGTAAGCACAGATACGCAGTATTTT.

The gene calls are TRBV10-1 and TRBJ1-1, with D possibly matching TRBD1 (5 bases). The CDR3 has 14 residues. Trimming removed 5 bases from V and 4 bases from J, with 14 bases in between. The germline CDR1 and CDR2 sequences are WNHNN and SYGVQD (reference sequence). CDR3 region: CASSYRRGPTEAFF. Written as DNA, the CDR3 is TGCGCCAGCAGTTACCGGCGGGGACCCACTGAAGCTTTCTTT.

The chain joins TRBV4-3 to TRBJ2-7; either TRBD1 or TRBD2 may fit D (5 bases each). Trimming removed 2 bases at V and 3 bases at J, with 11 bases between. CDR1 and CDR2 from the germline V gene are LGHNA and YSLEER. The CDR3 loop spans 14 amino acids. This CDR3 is CASSQRQGDYEQYF. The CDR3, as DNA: TGCGCCAGCAGCCAAAGGCAGGGAGACTACGAGCAGTACTTC.

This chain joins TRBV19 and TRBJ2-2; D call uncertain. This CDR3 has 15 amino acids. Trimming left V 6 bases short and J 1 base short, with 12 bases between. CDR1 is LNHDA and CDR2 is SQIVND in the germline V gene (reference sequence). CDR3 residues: CASRQLGLNTGELFF. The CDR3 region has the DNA TGTGCCAGTAGGCAGTTGGGCCTGAACACCGGGGAGCTGTTTTTT.

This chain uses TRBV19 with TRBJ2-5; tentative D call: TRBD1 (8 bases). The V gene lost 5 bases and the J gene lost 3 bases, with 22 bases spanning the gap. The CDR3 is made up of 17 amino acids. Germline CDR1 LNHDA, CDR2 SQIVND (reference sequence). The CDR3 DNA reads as TGTGCCAGTAGTCCCATCCGTACAGGGGGGGGAAAAGAGACCCAGTACTTC. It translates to CASSPIRTGGGKETQYF.

CDR3 DNA: TGTGCCAGTAGTATATGGGGACAGGGAACCTATAATTCACCCCTCCACTTT. Translating it yields CASSIWGQGTYNSPLHF. J is TRBJ1-6 and V is TRBV19, with 9 bases aligning to TRBD1. Germline CDR1 reads LNHDA; CDR2 reads SQIVND (reference sequence). J lost 2 bases, V lost 2 bases, and 4 bases had no gene match. This CDR3 region has 17 residues.